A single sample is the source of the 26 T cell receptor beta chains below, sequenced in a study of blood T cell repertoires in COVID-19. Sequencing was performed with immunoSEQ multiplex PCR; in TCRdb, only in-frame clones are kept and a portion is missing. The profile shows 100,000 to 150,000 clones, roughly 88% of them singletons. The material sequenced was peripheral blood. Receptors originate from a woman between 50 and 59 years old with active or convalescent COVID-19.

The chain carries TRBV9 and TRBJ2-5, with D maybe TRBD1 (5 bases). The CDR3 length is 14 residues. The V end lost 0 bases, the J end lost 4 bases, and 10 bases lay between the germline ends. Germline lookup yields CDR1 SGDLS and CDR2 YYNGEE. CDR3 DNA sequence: TGTGCCAGCAGCGTAGGGAACAGGCTAGAGACCCAGTACTTC. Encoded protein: CASSVGNRLETQYF.

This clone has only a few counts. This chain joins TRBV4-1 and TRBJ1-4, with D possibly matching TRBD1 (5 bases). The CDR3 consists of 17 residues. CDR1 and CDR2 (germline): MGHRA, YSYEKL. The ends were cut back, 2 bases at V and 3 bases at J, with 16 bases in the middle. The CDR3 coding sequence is TGCGCCAGCAGCCAATCGCTAGGGGAAAGGGCTAATGAAAAACTGTTTTTT. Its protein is CASSQSLGERANEKLFF.

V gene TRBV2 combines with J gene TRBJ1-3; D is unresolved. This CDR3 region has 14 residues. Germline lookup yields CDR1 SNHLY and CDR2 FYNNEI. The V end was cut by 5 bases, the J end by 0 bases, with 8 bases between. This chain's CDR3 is CASSPLVSGNTIYF. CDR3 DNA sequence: TGTGCCAGCAGTCCTCTCGTCTCTGGAAACACCATATATTTT.

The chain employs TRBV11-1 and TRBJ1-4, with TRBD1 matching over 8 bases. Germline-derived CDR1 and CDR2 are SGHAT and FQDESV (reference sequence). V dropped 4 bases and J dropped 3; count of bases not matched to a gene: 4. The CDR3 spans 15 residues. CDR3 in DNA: TGTGCCAGCAGCTCGGACAGGGTGCCTAATGAAAAACTGTTTTTT. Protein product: CASSSDRVPNEKLFF.

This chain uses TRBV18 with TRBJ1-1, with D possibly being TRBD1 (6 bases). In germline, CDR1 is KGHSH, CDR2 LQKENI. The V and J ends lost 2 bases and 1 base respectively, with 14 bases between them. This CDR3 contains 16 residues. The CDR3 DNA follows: TGTGCCAGCTCACCAGGGGCAGGGGCGGGGAACACTGAAGCTTTCTTT. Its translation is CASSPGAGAGNTEAFF.

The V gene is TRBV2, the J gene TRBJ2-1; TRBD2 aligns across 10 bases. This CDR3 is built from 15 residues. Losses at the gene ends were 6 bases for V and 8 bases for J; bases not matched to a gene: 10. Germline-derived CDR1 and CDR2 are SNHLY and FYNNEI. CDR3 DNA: TGTGCCAGCAGAGGGTCAACTAGCGGGGCCCATGAGCAGTTCTTC. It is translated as CASRGSTSGAHEQFF.

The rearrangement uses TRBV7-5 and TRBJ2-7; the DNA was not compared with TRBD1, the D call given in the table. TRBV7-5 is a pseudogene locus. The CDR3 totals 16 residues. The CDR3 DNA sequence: TGTGCCAGAAGCTTTTCCTTCGGGACAGGGAGACACGAGCAGTACTTC. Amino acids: CARSFSFGTGRHEQYF.

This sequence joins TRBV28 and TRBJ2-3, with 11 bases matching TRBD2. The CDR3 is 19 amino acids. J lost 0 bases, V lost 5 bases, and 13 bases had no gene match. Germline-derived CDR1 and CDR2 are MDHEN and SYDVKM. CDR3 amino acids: CASSLLISGRGLSTDTQYF. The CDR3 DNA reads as TGTGCCAGCAGTCTGCTGATTAGCGGGAGGGGCTTGAGCACAGATACGCAGTATTTT. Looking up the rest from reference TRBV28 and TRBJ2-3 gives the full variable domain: DVKVTQSSRYLVKRTGEKVFLECVQDMDHENMFWYRQDPGLGLRLIYFSYDVKMKEKGDIPEGYSVSREKKERFSLILESASTNQTSMYLCASSLLISGRGLSTDTQYFGPGTRLTVL.

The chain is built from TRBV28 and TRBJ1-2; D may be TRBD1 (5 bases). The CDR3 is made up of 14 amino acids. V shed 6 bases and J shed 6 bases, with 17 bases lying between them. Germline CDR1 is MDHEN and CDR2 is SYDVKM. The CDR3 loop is CASSSPGDSHGYTF. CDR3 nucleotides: TGTGCCAGCAGCTCCCCCGGAGACAGCCATGGCTACACCTTC.

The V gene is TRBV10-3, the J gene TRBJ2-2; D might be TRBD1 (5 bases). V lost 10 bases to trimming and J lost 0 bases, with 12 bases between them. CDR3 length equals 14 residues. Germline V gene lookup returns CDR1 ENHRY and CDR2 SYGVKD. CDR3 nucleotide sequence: TGTGCCACTGGGGCAGGGTCGAACACCGGGGAGCTGTTTTTT. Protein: CATGAGSNTGELFF.

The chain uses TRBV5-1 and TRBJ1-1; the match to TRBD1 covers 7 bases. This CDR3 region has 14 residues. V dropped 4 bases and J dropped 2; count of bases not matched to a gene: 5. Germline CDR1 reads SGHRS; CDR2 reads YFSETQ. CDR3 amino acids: CASSLGQDNTEAFF. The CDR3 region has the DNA TGCGCCAGCAGCCTTGGACAGGATAACACTGAAGCTTTCTTT.

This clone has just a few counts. CDR3 amino acids: CASSPGDSLSNYGYTF. CDR3 DNA sequence: TGTGCCAGTAGTCCTGGGGACAGTCTTTCTAACTATGGCTACACCTTC. This chain uses TRBV19 with TRBJ1-2; the match to TRBD1 covers 7 bases. The trim removed 5 bases at V and 0 bases at J, leaving 9 bases unmatched. Looked up from germline, CDR1 is LNHDA and CDR2 is SQIVND (reference sequence). The CDR3 length is 16 residues.

CDR3 in DNA: TGTGCCAGCAGTTTCGGTGAAAAACTGTTTTTT. It is translated as CASSFGEKLFF. This rearrangement joins TRBV12-3 or TRBV12-4 to TRBJ1-4; D gene unclear. There are 11 residues in the CDR3. Trimming cost V 3 bases and J 7 bases, with 3 bases left between them.

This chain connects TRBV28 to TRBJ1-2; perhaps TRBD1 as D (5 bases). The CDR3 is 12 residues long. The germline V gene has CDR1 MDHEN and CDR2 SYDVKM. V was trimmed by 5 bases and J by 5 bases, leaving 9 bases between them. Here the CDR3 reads CASSRQIYGYTF. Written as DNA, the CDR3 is TGTGCCAGCAGTAGACAGATATATGGCTACACCTTC.

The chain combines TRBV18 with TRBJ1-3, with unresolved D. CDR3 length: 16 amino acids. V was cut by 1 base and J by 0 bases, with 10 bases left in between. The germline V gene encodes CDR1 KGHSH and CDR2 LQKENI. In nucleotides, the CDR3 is TGTGCCAGCTCACCACTCCAGTACCCCTCTGGAAACACCATATATTTT. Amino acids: CASSPLQYPSGNTIYF.

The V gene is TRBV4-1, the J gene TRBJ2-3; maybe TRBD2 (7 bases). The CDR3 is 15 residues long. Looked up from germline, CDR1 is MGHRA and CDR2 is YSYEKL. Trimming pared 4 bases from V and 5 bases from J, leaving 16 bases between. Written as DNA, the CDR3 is TGCGCCAGCAGCCCGGGGGGCGGGGTGGGAGATACGCAGTATTTT. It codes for CASSPGGGVGDTQYF.

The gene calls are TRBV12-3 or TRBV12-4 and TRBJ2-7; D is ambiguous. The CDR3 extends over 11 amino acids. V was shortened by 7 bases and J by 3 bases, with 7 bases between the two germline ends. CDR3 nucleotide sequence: TGTGCCAGCACCTCCCTCTACGAGCAGTACTTC. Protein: CASTSLYEQYF.

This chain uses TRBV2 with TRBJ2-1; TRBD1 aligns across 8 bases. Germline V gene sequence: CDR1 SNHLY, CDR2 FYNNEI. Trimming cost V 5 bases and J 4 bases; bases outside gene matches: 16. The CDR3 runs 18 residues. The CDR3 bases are TGTGCCAGCAGTTCGGCCCCACCCGGGACAGGTCGATACAATGAGCAGTTCTTC. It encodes CASSSAPPGTGRYNEQFF.

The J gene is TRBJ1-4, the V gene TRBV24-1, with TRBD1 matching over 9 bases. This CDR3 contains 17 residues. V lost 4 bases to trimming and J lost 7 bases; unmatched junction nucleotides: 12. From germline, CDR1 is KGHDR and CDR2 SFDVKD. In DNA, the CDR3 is TGTGCCACCAGTGACCCCCCCGGGACAGGGACCGGTGAAAAACTGTTTTTT. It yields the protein CATSDPPGTGTGEKLFF.

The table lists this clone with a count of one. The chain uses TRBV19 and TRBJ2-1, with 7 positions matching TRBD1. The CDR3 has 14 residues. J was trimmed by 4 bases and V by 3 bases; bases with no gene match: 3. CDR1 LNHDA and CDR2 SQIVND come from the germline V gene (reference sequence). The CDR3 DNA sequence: TGTGCCAGTAGTATGGGGACAGCGTACAATGAGCAGTTCTTC. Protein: CASSMGTAYNEQFF. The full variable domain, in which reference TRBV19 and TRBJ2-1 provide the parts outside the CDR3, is DGGITQSPKYLFRKEGQNVTLSCEQNLNHDAMYWYRQDPGQGLRLIYYSQIVNDFQKGDIAEGYSVSREKKESFPLTVTSAQKNPTAFYLCASSMGTAYNEQFFGPGTRLTVL.

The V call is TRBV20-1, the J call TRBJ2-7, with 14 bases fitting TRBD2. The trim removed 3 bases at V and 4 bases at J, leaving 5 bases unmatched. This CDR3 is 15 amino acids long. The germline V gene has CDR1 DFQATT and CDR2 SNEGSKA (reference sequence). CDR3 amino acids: CSASGTSGSRYEQYF. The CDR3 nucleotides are TGCAGTGCTAGTGGGACTAGCGGGAGTCGGTACGAGCAGTACTTC.

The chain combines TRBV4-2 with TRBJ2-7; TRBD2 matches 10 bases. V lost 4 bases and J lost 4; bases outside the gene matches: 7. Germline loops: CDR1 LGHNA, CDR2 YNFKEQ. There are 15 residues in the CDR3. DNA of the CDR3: TGTGCCAGCAGCCTCCGGCCGGGACTAGCGTACGAGCAGTACTTC. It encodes CASSLRPGLAYEQYF.

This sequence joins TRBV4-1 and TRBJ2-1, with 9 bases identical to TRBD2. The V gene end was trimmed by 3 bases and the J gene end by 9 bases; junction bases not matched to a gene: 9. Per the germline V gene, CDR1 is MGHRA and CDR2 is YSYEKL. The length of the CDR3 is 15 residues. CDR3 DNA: TGCGCCAGCAGCCACGGCGGGCTAGCGGGATCTGAGCAGTTCTTC. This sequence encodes CASSHGGLAGSEQFF.

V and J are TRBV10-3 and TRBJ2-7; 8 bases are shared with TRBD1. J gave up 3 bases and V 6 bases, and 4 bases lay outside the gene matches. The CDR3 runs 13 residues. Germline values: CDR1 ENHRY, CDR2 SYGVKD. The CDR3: CAIRPGQGYEQYF. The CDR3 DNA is TGTGCCATCAGGCCCGGACAGGGCTACGAGCAGTACTTC.

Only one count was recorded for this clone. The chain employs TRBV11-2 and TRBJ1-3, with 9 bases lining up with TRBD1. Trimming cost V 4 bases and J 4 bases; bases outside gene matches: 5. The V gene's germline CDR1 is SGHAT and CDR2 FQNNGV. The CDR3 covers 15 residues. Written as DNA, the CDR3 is TGTGCCAGCAGCTCGGGGACAGGGCCCGGAAACACCATATATTTT. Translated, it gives CASSSGTGPGNTIYF.

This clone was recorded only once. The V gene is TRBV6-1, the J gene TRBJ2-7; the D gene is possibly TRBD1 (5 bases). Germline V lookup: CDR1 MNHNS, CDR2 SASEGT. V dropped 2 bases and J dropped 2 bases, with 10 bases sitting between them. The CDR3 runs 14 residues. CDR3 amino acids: CASSEWGGAYEQYF. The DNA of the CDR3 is TGTGCCAGCAGTGAATGGGGCGGCGCCTACGAGCAGTACTTC.